Following are 27 T cell receptor beta chains from one sample sequenced in a study of cytomegalovirus exposure and HLA in healthy donors (TCRdb year 2017). Library method: the immunoSEQ multiplex PCR assay. The multiplex PCR relied on a mix of 60 forward primers for TCR Vbeta segments and 13 reverse primers for TCR Jbeta segments. Here the immuneACCESS table is served through TCRdb, limited to in-frame sequences with V and J called. Missing clones are a known gap in these copies; in checked studies unresolved V genes cover under half, and the rest lacks a known reason. The sample table lists 150,000 to 200,000 clones, roughly 80% of them with a count of one. The ten biggest clones cover around 9% of the sample. The sample comprised PBMCs. These receptors all stem from a male donor in good health and CMV-seropositive.

This chain joins TRBV7-6 and TRBJ2-3; tentatively, D is TRBD2 (6 bases). In germline, CDR1 is SGHVS, CDR2 FNYEAQ. V was clipped by 1 base and J by 1 base, with 9 bases between them. CDR3 length equals 15 residues. CDR3 in amino acids: CASSLGGARTDTQYF. CDR3 sequence (DNA): TGTGCCAGCAGCTTAGGCGGGGCTCGCACAGATACGCAGTATTTT.

This chain uses TRBV15 with TRBJ2-7, with TRBD1 identical over 9 bases. CDR3 size: 14 residues. CDR1 is LNHNV and CDR2 is YYDKDF in the germline V gene (reference sequence). V was pared by 5 bases and J by 4 bases, with 6 bases of the junction left unmatched. In DNA, the CDR3 is TGTGCCACCAGCGAGAACAGGGGGCGGTACGAGCAGTACTTC. Encoded protein: CATSENRGRYEQYF.

The chain combines TRBV4-1 with TRBJ2-3; 9 nucleotides line up with TRBD2. V lost 11 bases and J lost 5; bases outside the gene matches: 11. The CDR3 runs to 14 residues. The V gene's germline CDR1 is MGHRA and CDR2 YSYEKL. CDR3 coding DNA: TGCGCCGGTGGGGCGGGGGGGCGGAAAGATACGCAGTATTTT. Its protein product is CAGGAGGRKDTQYF.

The rearrangement joins TRBV4-3 to TRBJ1-2; 7 nucleotides agree with TRBD1. The germline CDR1 and CDR2 sequences are LGHNA and YSLEER. CDR3 size: 15 residues. V was clipped by 1 base and J by 4 bases; unmatched bases: 6. The CDR3 is CASSQAQGGSYGYTF. As DNA, the CDR3 is TGCGCCAGCAGCCAAGCCCAGGGGGGTAGCTATGGCTACACCTTC.

To note about this clone: Relative to the germline gene, one junction end is altered; a read error may explain this. The rearrangement links TRBV18 to TRBJ1-2, with 7 bases fitting TRBD1. Germline V lookup: CDR1 KGHSH, CDR2 LQKENI. The CDR3 consists of 13 residues. The CDR3 loop reads CASSPRDKGGYTF. In DNA form, the CDR3 reads TGTGCCAGCTCACCACGGGATAAAGGGGGCTACACCTTT. The full variable domain, in which reference TRBV18 and TRBJ1-2 provide the parts outside the CDR3, is NAGVMQNPRHLVRRRGQEARLRCSPMKGHSHVYWYRQLPEEGLKFMVYLQKENIIDESGMPKERFSAEFPKEGPSILRIQQVVRGDSAAYFCASSPRDKGGYTFGSGTRLTVV.

This clone has a handful of counts. V and J are TRBV2 and TRBJ1-1, with D maybe TRBD1 (6 bases). This CDR3 is 14 amino acids long. Between the trimmed V and J ends, which lost 5 bases and 0 bases, there was a span of 10 bases. Germline V lookup: CDR1 SNHLY, CDR2 FYNNEI. The CDR3 loop reads CASSSQGMNTEAFF. The CDR3 coding sequence is TGTGCCAGCAGTTCCCAGGGGATGAACACTGAAGCTTTCTTT.

The V and J genes are TRBV6-6 and TRBJ2-7, with 8 bases matching TRBD1. CDR1 is MNHNY, CDR2 SVGAGI, per germline (reference sequence). The junction had 9 bases not matched to a gene; V was cut back by 7 bases and J by 7 bases. The CDR3 sequence is 13 residues long. CDR3 sequence reads: CASTKDRDEEQYF. CDR3 nucleotide sequence: TGTGCCAGCACAAAGGACAGGGACGAGGAGCAGTACTTC.

The chain has TRBV28 and TRBJ2-3; 9 positions agree with TRBD2. Germline loops: CDR1 MDHEN, CDR2 SYDVKM. The CDR3 sequence is 14 residues long. V dropped 7 bases and J dropped 3; count of bases not matched to a gene: 5. CDR3 DNA sequence: TGTGCCAGCATTGCGGGGGGGCAGACAGATACGCAGTATTTT. It codes for CASIAGGQTDTQYF.

The chain employs TRBV7-2 and TRBJ1-5, with 7 bases fitting TRBD1. The germline V gene has CDR1 SGHTA and CDR2 FQGNSA. After removal of 5 bases from V and 6 bases from J, the junction contained 10 bases not matched to a gene. This CDR3 contains 15 residues. The CDR3 region is CASSTTGDRGQPQHF. CDR3 in DNA: TGTGCCAGCAGCACCACAGGGGATCGGGGTCAGCCCCAGCATTTT. The complete variable domain, with remaining parts taken from reference TRBV7-2 and TRBJ1-5, reads GAGVSQSPSNKVTEKGKDVELRCDPISGHTALYWYRQSLGQGLEFLIYFQGNSAPDKSGLPSDRFSAERTGGSVSTLTIQRTQQEDSAVYLCASSTTGDRGQPQHFGDGTRLSIL.

This rearrangement joins TRBV6-5 to TRBJ2-1; unclear D gene. The CDR3 has 11 amino acids. V was cut by 4 bases and J by 8 bases, with 6 bases left in between. Germline V gene data show CDR1 as MNHEY and CDR2 as SVGAGI. The CDR3 is CASSSSDEQFF. In DNA form, the CDR3 reads TGTGCCAGCAGTTCGTCTGATGAGCAGTTCTTC.

This chain joins TRBV5-4 and TRBJ1-2; 8 bases agree with TRBD1. CDR1 and CDR2 from the germline V gene are SGHNT and YYREEE (reference sequence). The V segment lost 4 bases and the J segment 7 bases; nucleotides outside the gene matches: 12. This CDR3 spans 15 amino acids. CDR3: CASSPLQGVGGGYTF. CDR3 nucleotide sequence: TGTGCCAGCAGCCCGCTACAGGGGGTCGGCGGTGGCTACACCTTC.

The rearrangement uses TRBV30 and TRBJ1-1; tentative D call: TRBD1 (5 bases). This CDR3 region has 12 residues. Germline V gives CDR1 GTSNPN, CDR2 SVGIG (reference sequence). The V end was cut by 3 bases, the J end by 5 bases, with 10 bases between. The CDR3 nucleotides read TGTGCCTGGAGGGCAGGGCTAACTGAAGCTTTCTTT. Amino acid sequence: CAWRAGLTEAFF.

V and J are TRBV6-1 and TRBJ2-1, with D perhaps matching TRBD2 (5 bases). Germline CDR1 reads MNHNS; CDR2 reads SASEGT. Trimming removed 0 bases at V and 9 bases at J, with 12 bases between. The CDR3 is 14 residues long. The CDR3: CASSEAGAWTEQFF. The CDR3 DNA reads as TGTGCCAGCAGTGAAGCGGGAGCCTGGACTGAGCAGTTCTTC.

This rearrangement joins TRBV5-1 to TRBJ1-2, with D possibly matching TRBD1 (5 bases). The CDR3 has 16 amino acids. Germline V lookup: CDR1 SGHRS, CDR2 YFSETQ. V was cut by 4 bases and J by 0 bases, with 16 bases left in between. CDR3 DNA: TGCGCCAGCAGCCCCAGTGGGGGGTTAGCTAACTATGGCTACACCTTC. It encodes CASSPSGGLANYGYTF.

The gene calls are TRBV19 and TRBJ1-4; D is uncertain. The germline gives CDR1 LNHDA, CDR2 SQIVND (reference sequence). The CDR3 extends over 14 amino acids. Trimming cost V 3 bases and J 7 bases, with 12 bases left between them. In DNA, the CDR3 is TGTGCCAGTAGTATGAACAGACCGCCTGAAAAACTGTTTTTT. Amino acid sequence: CASSMNRPPEKLFF.

The chain joins TRBV2 to TRBJ2-1; D not resolved. V shed 10 bases and J shed 0 bases, with 13 bases lying between them. The germline CDR1 and CDR2 sequences are SNHLY and FYNNEI. This CDR3 region has 14 residues. The CDR3: CAILRLLSYNEQFF. CDR3 coding DNA: TGTGCCATACTCAGGCTACTCTCCTACAATGAGCAGTTCTTC.

The rearrangement links TRBV2 to TRBJ2-7, with D uncertain. The germline V gene encodes CDR1 SNHLY and CDR2 FYNNEI. The V end was cut by 6 bases, the J end by 3 bases, with 6 bases between. This CDR3 has 11 amino acids. This chain's CDR3 is CASRKLYEQYF. In DNA form, the CDR3 reads TGTGCCAGCAGAAAGCTCTACGAGCAGTACTTC. Variable domain in full (rest from reference TRBV2 and TRBJ2-7): EPEVTQTPSHQVTQMGQEVILRCVPISNHLYFYWYRQILGQKVEFLVSFYNNEISEKSEIFDDQFSVERPDGSNFTLKIRSTKLEDSAMYFCASRKLYEQYFGPGTRLTVT.

The gene calls are TRBV11-2 and TRBJ2-1, with 8 bases aligning to TRBD2. V was clipped by 6 bases and J by 2 bases; unmatched bases: 6. CDR1 and CDR2 from the germline V gene are SGHAT and FQNNGV. CDR3 length: 15 residues. CDR3 coding DNA: TGTGCCAGCAGTGGACCCGGGGGGGCCTACAATGAGCAGTTCTTC. Its translation: CASSGPGGAYNEQFF.

This clone was observed a few times. A junction end diverges from the germline sequence, so it may reflect a read error. This sequence joins TRBV30 and TRBJ1-1; 9 nucleotides agree with TRBD1. CDR1 and CDR2 from the germline V gene are GTSNPN and SVGIG (reference sequence). There are 11 residues in the CDR3. The CDR3 protein is CAWTDRGEVFF. The CDR3 coding sequence is TGTGCCTGGACGGACAGGGGCGAAGTTTTCTTT.

This sequence joins TRBV30 and TRBJ2-3; D is perhaps TRBD1 (6 bases). Germline CDR1 GTSNPN, CDR2 SVGIG (reference sequence). The CDR3 spans 12 residues. V was shortened by 6 bases and J by 0 bases, with 7 bases between the two germline ends. DNA of the CDR3: TGTGCCTGTGGACAGAGCACAGATACGCAGTATTTT. Its translation: CACGQSTDTQYF.

The V and J genes are TRBV27 and TRBJ2-2, with 8 bases aligning to TRBD2. V dropped 8 bases and J dropped 6; count of bases not matched to a gene: 8. The CDR3 sequence is 14 residues long. Germline V gene sequence: CDR1 MNHEY, CDR2 SMNVEV (reference sequence). CDR3 coding DNA: TGTGCCAGCCGGGGGACTAGTCGGGCCGGGGAGCTGTTTTTT. Protein product: CASRGTSRAGELFF.

The V and J genes are TRBV7-9 and TRBJ2-1, with 12 bases identical to TRBD1. The junction had 13 bases not matched to a gene; V was cut back by 6 bases and J by 7 bases. CDR1 is SEHNR, CDR2 FQNEAQ, per germline (reference sequence). This CDR3 comprises 17 residues. The CDR3 protein is CASREGTGQGARNEQFF. The CDR3 DNA reads as TGTGCCAGCAGGGAGGGCACGGGACAGGGGGCCAGAAATGAGCAGTTCTTC.

The genes are TRBV19 and TRBJ2-5; TRBD1 matches at 12 bases. Germline V lookup: CDR1 LNHDA, CDR2 SQIVND (reference sequence). This CDR3 is 14 amino acids long. V dropped 4 bases and J dropped 5; count of bases not matched to a gene: 2. The CDR3, as DNA: TGTGCCAGTAGTACCGGGACAGGGGGCGAGACCCAGTACTTC. Translated, it gives CASSTGTGGETQYF.

The table lists this clone with a few counts. The V gene is TRBV6-1, the J gene TRBJ2-1; D possibly corresponds to TRBD2 (5 bases). Trimming stripped 6 bases from V and 10 bases from J, with 13 bases between. Germline V gene sequence: CDR1 MNHNS, CDR2 SASEGT. The CDR3 runs to 12 residues. In DNA form, the CDR3 reads TGTGCCAGCAGCTCTCTTTCGGGAGAGCAGTTCTTC. Translated: CASSSLSGEQFF.

The V gene is TRBV13, the J gene TRBJ2-3, with 11 bases lining up with TRBD2. CDR1 and CDR2 (germline): PRHDT, FYEKMQ (reference sequence). V trimming: 5 bases; J trimming: 1 base; junction bases outside the gene matches: 2. The CDR3 extends over 15 amino acids. The CDR3, as DNA: TGTGCCAGCAGCCTGGGACTAGCGGGCACAGATACGCAGTATTTT. Its protein is CASSLGLAGTDTQYF.

The chain has TRBV12-1 and TRBJ2-2; TRBD1 is the table's D call, not checked against the DNA. TRBV12-1 is recorded as a pseudogene. CDR3 length: 15 residues. CDR3 bases: TGTGCCAGCAGCTCGGGACACCGACTAACCGGGGAGCTGTTTTTT. Translation gives CASSSGHRLTGELFF.

The gene calls are TRBV27 and TRBJ2-1; a weak D match, TRBD2 (5 bases). The CDR3 runs 15 residues. The V end was cut by 2 bases, the J end by 7 bases, with 15 bases between. Germline values: CDR1 MNHEY, CDR2 SMNVEV (reference sequence). The CDR3 region is CASSLEDSTPNEQFF. Here the CDR3 DNA reads TGTGCCAGCAGTTTAGAGGACTCTACGCCTAATGAGCAGTTCTTC.